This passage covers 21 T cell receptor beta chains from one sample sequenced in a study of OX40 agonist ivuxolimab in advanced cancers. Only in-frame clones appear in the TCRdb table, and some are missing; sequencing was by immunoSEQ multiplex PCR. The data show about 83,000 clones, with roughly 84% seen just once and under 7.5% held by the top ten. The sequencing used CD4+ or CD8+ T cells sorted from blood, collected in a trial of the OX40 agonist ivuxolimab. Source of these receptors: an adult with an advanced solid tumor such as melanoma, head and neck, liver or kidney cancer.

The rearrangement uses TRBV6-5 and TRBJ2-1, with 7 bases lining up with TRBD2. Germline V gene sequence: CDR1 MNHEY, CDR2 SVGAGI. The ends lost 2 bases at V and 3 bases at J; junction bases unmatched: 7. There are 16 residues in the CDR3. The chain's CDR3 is CASSYRLAGDYNEQFF. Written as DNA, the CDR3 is TGTGCCAGCAGTTACAGACTAGCTGGAGACTACAATGAGCAGTTCTTC.

The CDR3 DNA follows: TGTGCCAGCAGTTCCCCGAGGGGAGCCGGAAACACCATATATTTT. Translating it yields CASSSPRGAGNTIYF. The chain recombines TRBV6-5 with TRBJ1-3, with D possibly being TRBD1 (5 bases). In germline, CDR1 is MNHEY, CDR2 SVGAGI. The V end lost 4 bases, the J end lost 4 bases, and 14 bases lay between the germline ends. CDR3 size: 15 residues.

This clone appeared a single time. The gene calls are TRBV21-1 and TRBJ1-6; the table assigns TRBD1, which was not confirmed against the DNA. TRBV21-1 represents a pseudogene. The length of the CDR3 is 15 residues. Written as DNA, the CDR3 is TGTGCCAGCAGCAAAGTAGGCAGGGTTAATTCACCCCTCCACTTT. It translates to CASSKVGRVNSPLHF.

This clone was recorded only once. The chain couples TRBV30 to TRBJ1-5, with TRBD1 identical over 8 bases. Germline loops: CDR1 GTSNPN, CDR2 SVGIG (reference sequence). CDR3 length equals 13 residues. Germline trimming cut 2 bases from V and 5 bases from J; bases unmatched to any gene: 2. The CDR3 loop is CAWSLDRDQPQHF. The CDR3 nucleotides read TGTGCCTGGAGTCTGGACAGGGATCAGCCCCAGCATTTT.

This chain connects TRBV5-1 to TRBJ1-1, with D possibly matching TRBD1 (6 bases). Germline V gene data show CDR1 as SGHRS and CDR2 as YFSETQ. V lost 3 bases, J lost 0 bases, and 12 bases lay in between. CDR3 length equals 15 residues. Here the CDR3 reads CASSSQGILNTEAFF. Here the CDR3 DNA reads TGCGCCAGCAGCTCTCAGGGGATCCTGAACACTGAAGCTTTCTTT.

CDR3 sequence: CAWTALAGGSTDTQYF. For the CDR3, the DNA is TGTGCCTGGACGGCCTTAGCGGGGGGGAGCACAGATACGCAGTATTTT. The chain carries TRBV30 and TRBJ2-3; 11 nucleotides line up with TRBD2. The CDR3 has 16 residues. J was trimmed by 0 bases and V by 4 bases; bases with no gene match: 6. Per germline, CDR1 GTSNPN and CDR2 SVGIG (reference sequence).

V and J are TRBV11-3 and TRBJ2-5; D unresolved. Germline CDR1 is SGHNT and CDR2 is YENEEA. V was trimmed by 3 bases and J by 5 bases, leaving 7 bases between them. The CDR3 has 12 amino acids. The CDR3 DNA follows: TGTGCCAGCAGCTTCTCGGCGGAGACCCAGTACTTC. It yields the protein CASSFSAETQYF.

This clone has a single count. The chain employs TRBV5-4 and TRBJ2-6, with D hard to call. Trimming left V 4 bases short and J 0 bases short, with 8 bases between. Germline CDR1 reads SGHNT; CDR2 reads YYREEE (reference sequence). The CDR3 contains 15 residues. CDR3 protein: CASSLPPSGANVLTF. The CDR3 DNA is TGTGCCAGCAGCCTACCCCCCTCTGGGGCCAACGTCCTGACTTTC.

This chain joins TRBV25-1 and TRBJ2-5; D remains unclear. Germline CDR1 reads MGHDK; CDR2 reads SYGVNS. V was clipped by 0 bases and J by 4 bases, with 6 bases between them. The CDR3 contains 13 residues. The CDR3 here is CASSEYGRETQYF. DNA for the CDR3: TGTGCCAGCAGTGAATATGGCCGAGAGACCCAGTACTTC.

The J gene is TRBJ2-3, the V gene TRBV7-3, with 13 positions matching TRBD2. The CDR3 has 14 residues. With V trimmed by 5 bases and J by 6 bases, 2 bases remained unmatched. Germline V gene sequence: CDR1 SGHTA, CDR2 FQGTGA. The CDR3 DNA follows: TGTGCCAGCAGCCCGGGACTAGCGGGGGATACGCAGTATTTT. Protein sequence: CASSPGLAGDTQYF.

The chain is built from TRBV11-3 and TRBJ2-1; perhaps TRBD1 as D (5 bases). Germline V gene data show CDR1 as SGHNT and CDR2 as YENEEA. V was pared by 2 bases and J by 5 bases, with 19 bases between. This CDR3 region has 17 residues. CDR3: CASSLRPRGGADNEQFF. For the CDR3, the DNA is TGTGCCAGCAGCTTACGGCCTAGGGGTGGGGCGGACAATGAGCAGTTCTTC.

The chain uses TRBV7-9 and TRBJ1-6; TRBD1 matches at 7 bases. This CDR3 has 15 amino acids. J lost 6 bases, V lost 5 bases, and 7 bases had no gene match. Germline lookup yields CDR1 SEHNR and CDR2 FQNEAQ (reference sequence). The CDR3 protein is CASSTGTAINSPLHF. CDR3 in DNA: TGTGCCAGCAGCACCGGGACAGCAATTAATTCACCCCTCCACTTT. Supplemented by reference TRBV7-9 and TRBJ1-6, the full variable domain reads DTGVSQNPRHKITKRGQNVTFRCDPISEHNRLYWYRQTLGQGPEFLTYFQNEAQLEKSRLLSDRFSAERPKGSFSTLEIQRTEQGDSAMYLCASSTGTAINSPLHFGNGTRLTVT.

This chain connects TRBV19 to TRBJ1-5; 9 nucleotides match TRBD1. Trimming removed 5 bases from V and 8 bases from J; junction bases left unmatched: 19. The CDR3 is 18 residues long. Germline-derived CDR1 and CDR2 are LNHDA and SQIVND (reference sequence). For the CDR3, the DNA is TGTGCCAGTAGTCCCACAGGGGGCGCTAGAATCAGGCGGGAGCCCCAGCATTTT. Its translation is CASSPTGGARIRREPQHF.

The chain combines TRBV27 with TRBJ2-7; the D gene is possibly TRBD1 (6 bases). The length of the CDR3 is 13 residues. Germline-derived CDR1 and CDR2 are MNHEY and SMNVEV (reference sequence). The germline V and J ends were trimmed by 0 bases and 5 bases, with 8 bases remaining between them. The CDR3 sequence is CASSLSGHNEQYF. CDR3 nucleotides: TGTGCCAGCAGTTTATCGGGACATAACGAGCAGTACTTC.

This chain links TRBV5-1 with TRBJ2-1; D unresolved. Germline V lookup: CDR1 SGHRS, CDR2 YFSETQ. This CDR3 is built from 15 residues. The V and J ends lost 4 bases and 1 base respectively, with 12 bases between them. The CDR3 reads CASSLQAGSYNEQFF. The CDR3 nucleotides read TGCGCCAGCAGCCTCCAAGCCGGGTCCTACAATGAGCAGTTCTTC. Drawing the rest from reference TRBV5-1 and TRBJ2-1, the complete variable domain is KAGVTQTPRYLIKTRGQQVTLSCSPISGHRSVSWYQQTPGQGLQFLFEYFSETQRNKGNFPGRFSGRQFSNSRSEMNVSTLELGDSALYLCASSLQAGSYNEQFFGPGTRLTVL.

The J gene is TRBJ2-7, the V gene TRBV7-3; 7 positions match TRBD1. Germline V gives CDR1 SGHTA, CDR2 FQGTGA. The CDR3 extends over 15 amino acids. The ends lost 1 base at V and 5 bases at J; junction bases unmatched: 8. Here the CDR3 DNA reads TGTGCCAGCAGCTTAAAGGTGAGGGGGCACGACGAGCAGTACTTC. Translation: CASSLKVRGHDEQYF.

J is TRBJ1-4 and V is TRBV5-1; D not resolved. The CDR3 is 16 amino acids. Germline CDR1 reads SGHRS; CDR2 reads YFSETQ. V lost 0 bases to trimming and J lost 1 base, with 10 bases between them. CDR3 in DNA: TGCGCCAGCAGCTTGGGGTATGCCCAAACTAATGAAAAACTGTTTTTT. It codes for CASSLGYAQTNEKLFF.

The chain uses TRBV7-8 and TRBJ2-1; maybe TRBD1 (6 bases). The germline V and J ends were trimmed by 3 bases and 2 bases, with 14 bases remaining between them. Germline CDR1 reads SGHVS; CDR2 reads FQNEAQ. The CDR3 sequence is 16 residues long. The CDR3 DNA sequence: TGTGCCAGCAGCTTGTACAGGGACCCAACCTACAATGAGCAGTTCTTC. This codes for CASSLYRDPTYNEQFF.

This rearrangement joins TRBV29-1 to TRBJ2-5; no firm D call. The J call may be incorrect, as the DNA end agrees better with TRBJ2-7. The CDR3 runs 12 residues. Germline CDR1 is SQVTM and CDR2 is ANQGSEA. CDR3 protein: CSVEVRVYEQYF. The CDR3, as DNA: TGCAGCGTTGAAGTTAGAGTCTACGAGCAGTACTTC.

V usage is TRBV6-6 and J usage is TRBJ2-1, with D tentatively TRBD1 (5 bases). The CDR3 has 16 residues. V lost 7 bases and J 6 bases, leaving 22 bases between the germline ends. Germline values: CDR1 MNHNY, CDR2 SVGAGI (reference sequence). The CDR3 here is CASTSSRVGRLNEQFF. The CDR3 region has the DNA TGTGCCAGCACCTCATCGCGCGTGGGGCGACTCAATGAGCAGTTCTTC.

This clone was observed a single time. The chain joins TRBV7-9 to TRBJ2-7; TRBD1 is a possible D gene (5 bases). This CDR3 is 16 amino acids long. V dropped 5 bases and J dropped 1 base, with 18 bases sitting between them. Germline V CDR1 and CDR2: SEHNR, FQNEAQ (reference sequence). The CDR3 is CASSQDSGDRSYEQYF. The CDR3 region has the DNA TGTGCCAGCAGCCAAGATTCGGGCGACAGATCCTACGAGCAGTACTTC.